Below, 30 T cell receptor beta chains from the same sample are listed, as sequenced in a study of blood T cells in healthy people across ages. A second PCR of roughly 7 to 11 cycles used a sample-barcoded 5' primer and a J-beta primer mix. A single record per CDR3 protein comes from TCRdb applying MiXCR to the 5' RACE reads. The sample carries about 680,000 distinct CDR3 sequences, around 48% recorded once. The source material was blood. The receptors here all came from a woman in her sixties in good health.

This clonotype has more than one count but fewer than ten. V usage is TRBV11-1 and J usage is TRBJ2-1, with 12 bases lining up with TRBD2. Germline assignment: CDR1 SGHAT and CDR2 FQDESV (reference sequence). This CDR3 contains 21 residues. V dropped 1 base and J dropped 8; count of bases not matched to a gene: 21. The CDR3 is CASSLGSPRLAGGPSQHEQFF. CDR3 sequence (DNA): TGTGCCAGCAGCTTAGGTAGTCCCAGGCTAGCGGGAGGGCCCTCGCAGCATGAGCAGTTCTTC.

Of note for this clonotype: Given a much more abundant clone one base away, this may be a read error. J is TRBJ2-7 and V is TRBV7-2; D gene ambiguous. The CDR3 sequence is 13 residues long. Germline V lookup: CDR1 SGHTA, CDR2 FQGNSA. V gave up 5 bases and J gave up 0 bases, with 8 bases separating them. The CDR3 region has the DNA TGTGCCAGCAGCGTAGAGGTCTCCTACGAGCAGTACTTC. It translates to CASSVEVSYEQYF.

There are a few counts of this clonotype. The J gene is TRBJ1-2, the V gene TRBV6-2 or TRBV6-3; TRBD1 is a possible D gene (5 bases). Between the trimmed V and J ends, which lost 2 bases and 2 bases, there was a span of 9 bases. CDR3 length: 14 residues. CDR1 and CDR2 (germline): MNHEY, SVGEGT. The CDR3 reads CASSYAGSNYGYTF. CDR3 DNA sequence: TGTGCCAGCAGTTACGCAGGGTCCAACTATGGCTACACCTTC.

The CDR3 region is CSASRLAGGRGEQFF. The CDR3 nucleotides are TGCAGTGCTAGTAGACTAGCGGGAGGGCGGGGTGAGCAGTTCTTC. This chain uses TRBV20-1 with TRBJ2-1, with 14 bases that match TRBD2. The V gene end was trimmed by 3 bases and the J gene end by 9 bases; junction bases not matched to a gene: 7. The CDR3 has 15 amino acids. Germline values: CDR1 DFQATT, CDR2 SNEGSKA (reference sequence).

A single count supports this clonotype. V is TRBV20-1 and J is TRBJ2-5, with a possible D match to TRBD1 (5 bases). The CDR3 consists of 15 residues. Trimming shortened V by 6 bases and J by 2 bases, and 19 bases separated the two germline ends. Germline V gene lookup returns CDR1 DFQATT and CDR2 SNEGSKA (reference sequence). In DNA, the CDR3 is TGCAGTGCGAATCCGACAGACGTTCGACAAGAGACCCAGTACTTC. It codes for CSANPTDVRQETQYF.

The chain combines TRBV9 with TRBJ2-1; TRBD2 matches 8 bases. Losses at the gene ends were 6 bases for V and 5 bases for J; bases not matched to a gene: 10. The germline CDR1 and CDR2 sequences are SGDLS and YYNGEE. The CDR3 is 15 amino acids. As DNA, the CDR3 is TGTGCCAGCACCCTCGGGGGGGCGAGGAACAATGAGCAGTTCTTC. Translating it yields CASTLGGARNNEQFF.

This clonotype was recorded once. The chain has TRBV7-3 and TRBJ2-3; unclear D gene. Trimming took 2 bases from V and 2 from J, leaving 11 bases between them. The CDR3 spans 15 residues. Germline V lookup: CDR1 SGHTA, CDR2 FQGTGA. The CDR3 here is CASSLDSYYTDTQYF. In DNA, the CDR3 is TGTGCCAGCAGCTTAGACTCGTACTACACAGATACGCAGTATTTT.

This chain links TRBV21-1 with TRBJ2-2; TRBD1 was called by the table and not checked on the DNA. TRBV21-1 is noted as a pseudogene. The CDR3 runs to 18 residues. CDR3: CACSKLSRGHPNTGELFF. The CDR3 DNA reads as TGTGCCTGCAGCAAATTGAGTAGGGGACACCCGAACACCGGGGAGCTGTTTTTT.

This clonotype was detected only a few times. The genes are TRBV13 and TRBJ2-5; D might be TRBD2 (6 bases). The CDR3 extends over 17 amino acids. Germline V lookup: CDR1 PRHDT, CDR2 FYEKMQ (reference sequence). The V gene lost 5 bases and the J gene lost 2 bases, with 21 bases spanning the gap. The CDR3 bases are TGTGCCAGCAGCCCCCTTCGATACGGGGGATTTCAAGAGACCCAGTACTTC. It yields the protein CASSPLRYGGFQETQYF.

The rearrangement joins TRBV5-1 to TRBJ2-7, with 9 nucleotides matching TRBD1. Germline-derived CDR1 and CDR2 are SGHRS and YFSETQ. CDR3 length: 16 amino acids. Trimming took 4 bases from V and 3 from J; bases not matched to a gene: 11. CDR3 sequence reads: CASSILPGTGFYEQYF. The CDR3 DNA follows: TGCGCCAGCAGCATATTACCCGGGACAGGGTTCTACGAGCAGTACTTC.

This clonotype has a handful of counts. The chain joins TRBV29-1 to TRBJ2-5, with 9 nucleotides matching TRBD2. J lost 11 bases, V lost 1 base, and 17 bases had no gene match. This CDR3 region has 16 residues. CDR1 SQVTM and CDR2 ANQGSEA come from the germline V gene. The CDR3 DNA reads as TGCAGCGTTGAAGGGCTAGCGGGATACATAAAAAATGAGCAGTACTTC. Translating it yields CSVEGLAGYIKNEQYF.

The chain has TRBV6-2 or TRBV6-3 and TRBJ1-5; maybe TRBD1 (5 bases). Between the trimmed V and J ends, which lost 0 bases and 5 bases, there was a span of 11 bases. CDR3 size: 15 residues. Germline CDR1 is MNHEY and CDR2 is SVGEGT. For the CDR3, the DNA is TGTGCCAGCAGTTACTCGGGAGGGGCCGATCAGCCCCAGCATTTT. It is translated as CASSYSGGADQPQHF.

CDR3 amino acids: CASRGPTGGETQYF. The DNA of the CDR3 is TGTGCCAGCAGGGGTCCGACAGGTGGAGAGACCCAGTACTTC. This chain links TRBV27 with TRBJ2-5; D perhaps matches TRBD1 (6 bases). The germline V gene encodes CDR1 MNHEY and CDR2 SMNVEV (reference sequence). V was pared by 6 bases and J by 4 bases, with 15 bases between. The CDR3 loop spans 14 amino acids.

This chain uses TRBV12-3 or TRBV12-4 with TRBJ2-3, with D perhaps TRBD2 (5 bases). V lost 7 bases and J lost 6, with 20 bases in between. The CDR3 totals 15 residues. CDR3 protein: CASTLRISGSDTQYF. DNA for the CDR3: TGTGCCAGCACCCTTCGCATCAGTGGGAGTGATACGCAGTATTTT.

The chain recombines TRBV25-1 with TRBJ2-5, with D tentatively TRBD1 (6 bases). Trimming shortened V by 4 bases and J by 5 bases, and 14 bases separated the two germline ends. Germline CDR1 MGHDK, CDR2 SYGVNS. This CDR3 contains 14 residues. The CDR3 region is CASSGTGNFETQYF. The CDR3 nucleotides are TGTGCCAGCAGTGGAACAGGGAACTTTGAGACCCAGTACTTC.

The chain is built from TRBV5-1 and TRBJ2-1; a possible D gene is TRBD1 (6 bases). V shed 7 bases and J shed 1 base, with 12 bases lying between them. Germline V CDR1 and CDR2: SGHRS, YFSETQ. This CDR3 comprises 14 residues. CDR3 loop: CASQEQGSYNEQFF. The CDR3 DNA follows: TGCGCCAGCCAAGAACAGGGATCCTACAATGAGCAGTTCTTC.

The chain joins TRBV28 to TRBJ2-4; TRBD1 or TRBD2 may be the D gene (5 bases each). The DNA end lines up better with TRBJ2-7; the J call may be wrong. The CDR3 loop spans 16 amino acids. Germline CDR1 reads MDHEN; CDR2 reads SYDVKM. The chain's CDR3 is CASSPHRGVLTYEQYF. The CDR3 DNA sequence: TGTGCCAGCAGTCCCCACCGAGGGGTACTAACCTACGAGCAGTACTTC.

V gene TRBV12-3 or TRBV12-4 combines with J gene TRBJ1-2; TRBD1 matches 7 bases. The V segment lost 1 base and the J segment 8 bases; nucleotides outside the gene matches: 28. The CDR3 length is 21 residues. Here the CDR3 DNA reads TGTGCCAGCAGTTTAGATCTCTGGGCGGCCCGCCTGACAGGGCTCGTCTTCGGCTACACCTTC. It yields the protein CASSLDLWAARLTGLVFGYTF.

The chain recombines TRBV5-1 with TRBJ1-1; TRBD1 matches at 11 bases. Germline V gene data show CDR1 as SGHRS and CDR2 as YFSETQ. V lost 2 bases to trimming and J lost 4 bases; unmatched junction nucleotides: 1. CDR3 length equals 14 residues. The CDR3 here is CASSFGTGGTEAFF. CDR3 nucleotides: TGCGCCAGCAGCTTTGGGACAGGGGGCACTGAAGCTTTCTTT.

The CDR3: CSARGAAGRNTEAFF. DNA of the CDR3: TGCAGTGCTAGAGGGGCTGCGGGTAGGAACACTGAAGCTTTCTTT. The chain joins TRBV20-1 to TRBJ1-1, with D unresolved. V lost 1 base and J 1 base, leaving 13 bases between the germline ends. The CDR3 spans 15 residues. Germline CDR1 is DFQATT and CDR2 is SNEGSKA (reference sequence).

The chain couples TRBV28 to TRBJ2-2; 7 nucleotides agree with TRBD2. The CDR3 runs to 16 residues. V lost 5 bases, J lost 1 base, and 7 bases stayed unmatched. Germline V gene lookup returns CDR1 MDHEN and CDR2 SYDVKM. CDR3 loop: CASSVGGSGNTGELFF. The CDR3 nucleotides are TGTGCCAGCAGTGTTGGCGGGAGTGGGAACACCGGGGAGCTGTTTTTT. The full variable domain, in which reference TRBV28 and TRBJ2-2 provide the parts outside the CDR3, is DVKVTQSSRYLVKRTGEKVFLECVQDMDHENMFWYRQDPGLGLRLIYFSYDVKMKEKGDIPEGYSVSREKKERFSLILESASTNQTSMYLCASSVGGSGNTGELFFGEGSRLTVL.

The V and J genes are TRBV6-2 or TRBV6-3 and TRBJ2-7; D remains ambiguous. TRBJ2-4 explains the end of the DNA better; the J call may be wrong. Germline lookup yields CDR1 MNHEY and CDR2 SVGEGT. The CDR3 totals 15 residues. DNA for the CDR3: TGTGCCAGCGGTGTGGATGGCAAGGCCAAAAACATTCAGTACTTC. Translating it yields CASGVDGKAKNIQYF.

V is TRBV3-1 and J is TRBJ2-1; 9 positions match TRBD2. Trimming cost V 0 bases and J 3 bases; bases outside gene matches: 6. CDR1 is LGHDT, CDR2 YNNKEL, per germline (reference sequence). The CDR3 totals 17 residues. CDR3 residues: CASSQDKIAGVYNEQFF. The CDR3 DNA sequence: TGTGCCAGCAGCCAAGATAAGATAGCGGGGGTCTACAATGAGCAGTTCTTC.

The chain uses TRBV20-1 and TRBJ1-4; D unresolved. Germline V CDR1 and CDR2: DFQATT, SNEGSKA (reference sequence). CDR3 length: 15 amino acids. V gave up 5 bases and J gave up 0 bases, with 13 bases separating them. CDR3 residues: CSAPPYRATNEKLFF. The CDR3 bases are TGCAGTGCTCCGCCCTACCGGGCAACTAATGAAAAACTGTTTTTT.

The chain employs TRBV5-6 and TRBJ2-6, with D perhaps TRBD1 (5 bases). The V end lost 4 bases, the J end lost 4 bases, and 15 bases lay between the germline ends. CDR1 and CDR2 (germline): SGHDT, YYEEEE. This CDR3 is 16 amino acids long. CDR3 DNA: TGTGCCAGCAGCCAAGCAGGGCTCCTGGGGGCCAACGTCCTGACTTTC. Translated, it gives CASSQAGLLGANVLTF.

The J gene is TRBJ2-4, the V gene TRBV18; perhaps D is TRBD1 or TRBD2 (6 bases each). The closer fit of TRBJ2-7 to the DNA end suggests the J call may be wrong. The V gene's germline CDR1 is KGHSH and CDR2 LQKENI. This CDR3 is 13 amino acids long. The CDR3: CASSPGGPCEQYF. The CDR3 coding sequence is TGTGCCAGCTCACCAGGGGGGCCCTGCGAGCAGTACTTC.

The chain links TRBV28 to TRBJ2-3, with a weak D call TRBD1 (5 bases). Trimming cost V 2 bases and J 1 base, with 16 bases left between them. Per germline, CDR1 MDHEN and CDR2 SYDVKM. The CDR3 sequence is 17 residues long. The CDR3 here is CASSLADTSRGTDTQYF. The CDR3 nucleotides are TGTGCCAGCAGTTTAGCGGACACCTCCAGAGGCACAGATACGCAGTATTTT.

CDR3: CASSLGTGPNYGYTF. CDR3 bases: TGTGCCAGCAGTTTGGGGACAGGTCCTAACTATGGCTACACCTTC. The V call is TRBV12-3 or TRBV12-4, the J call TRBJ1-2, with 8 bases that match TRBD1. After removal of 3 bases from V and 0 bases from J, the junction contained 3 bases not matched to a gene. CDR3 length equals 15 residues.

This clonotype was counted between two and nine times. The rearrangement joins TRBV25-1 to TRBJ2-3; 7 nucleotides match TRBD2. Germline V lookup: CDR1 MGHDK, CDR2 SYGVNS. Trimming cost V 2 bases and J 0 bases; bases outside gene matches: 5. The CDR3 has 16 amino acids. CDR3 region: CASSERLAPSTDTQYF. The CDR3 coding sequence is TGTGCCAGCAGTGAACGACTAGCACCTAGCACAGATACGCAGTATTTT.

V gene TRBV28 combines with J gene TRBJ2-1, with 8 bases matching TRBD2. This CDR3 spans 15 amino acids. Germline loops: CDR1 MDHEN, CDR2 SYDVKM. V trimming: 5 bases; J trimming: 8 bases; junction bases outside the gene matches: 11. CDR3 nucleotides: TGTGCCAGCAGTCTGAGCGGGAGAGGGTACGATGAGCAGTTCTTC. This gives the protein CASSLSGRGYDEQFF.